This is a list of T cell receptor beta chains from one sample in a study of T cell clonotyping in hematopoietic cell transplantation. Data came from immunoSEQ multiplex PCR; TCRdb stores just in-frame clones and leaves some out. In the table there are some 9,600 clones, 40% to 65% of which are singletons. Material: peripheral blood mononuclear cells, obtained 100 days after allogeneic stem cell transplant. All receptors come from a female patient aged 50-59 years who had an allogeneic stem cell transplant from an unrelated donor, so the T cells may come from the graft donor. Some clones in this sample may be carry-over from other donors' samples. Each CDR3 is given with its conserved first and last residue. Fields, in order: J gene, D gene, clone size, V gene, CDR3 DNA, CDR3 protein. D genes are given only for firm matches. Clone size is not always given. Where it is, it says once, few, many or a class for expanded clones.

>TRBJ1-2|TRBD1|-|TRBV6-5
TGTGCCATCAGTGAGGGGACAGGTGAATATGGCTACACCTTC
CAISEGTGEYGYTF
>TRBJ1-4|TRBD1|-|TRBV30
TGTGCCTGGAGTGTAGGGACAGTTGCAACTAATGAAAAACTGTTTTTT
CAWSVGTVATNEKLFF
>TRBJ2-3|-|-|TRBV28
TGTGCCAGCAGTCCGATAGGTGGGAACGCCTTGGGGGATACGCAGTATTTT
CASSPIGGNALGDTQYF
>TRBJ1-1|TRBD1|-|TRBV4-2
TGTGCCAGCAGCCAAGACCCGACAGGGTACACTGAAGCTTTCTTT
CASSQDPTGYTEAFF
>TRBJ2-6|-|-|TRBV27
TGTGCCAGCAGTTTGTCGGGGGCTGGGGCCAACGTCCTGACTTTC
CASSLSGAGANVLTF
>TRBJ1-6|-|-|TRBV30
TGTGCCTGGAGCGGACGCGGGGGTTCCGATTCACCCCTCCACTTT
CAWSGRGGSDSPLHF
>TRBJ1-2|-|-|TRBV30
TGTGCCCGGAGTTCCGTGGGGTTACGGGGAAACTATGGCTACACCTTC
CARSSVGLRGNYGYTF
>TRBJ1-1|-|medium-sized|TRBV6-5
TGTGCCAGCAGTTCGGGACTCCACACTGAAGCTTTCTTT
CASSSGLHTEAFF
>TRBJ1-5|-|-|TRBV4-3
TGCGCCAGCAGCCAAGATGGGCATATTCCACAGCCCCAGCATTTT
CASSQDGHIPQPQHF
>TRBJ2-5|-|few|TRBV7-3
TGTGCCAGCAGCTTAACGCTTGGAGAGACCCAGTACTTC
CASSLTLGETQYF
>TRBJ2-2|-|few|TRBV5-4
TGTGCCAGCAGCCAACTGGTAGGGGAACTGTTTTTT
CASSQLVGELFF
>TRBJ2-2|-|few|TRBV30
TGTGCCTGGAGAGGCTTCTACACCGGGGAGCTGTTTTTT
CAWRGFYTGELFF
>TRBJ2-5|-|few|TRBV29-1
TGCAGCGTTGTGCGGGGGCGCGGGGAGACCCAGTACTTC
CSVVRGRGETQYF
>TRBJ1-1|-|-|TRBV5-1
TGCGCCAGCAGCTTGGTTGCGGGGGCTAAGTACACTGAAGCTTTCTTT
CASSLVAGAKYTEAFF
>TRBJ1-5|-|-|TRBV30
TGTGCCTGGAGGGCAGGGCTCGGCAGTCAGCCCCAGCATTTT
CAWRAGLGSQPQHF
>TRBJ2-5|-|-|TRBV29-1
TGCAGCGTTGGAGGGACTGGGTCGACCCAGTACTTC
CSVGGTGSTQYF
>TRBJ2-5|-|few|TRBV2
TGTGCCAGCAGTTCACAGGGAGAGCAGTACTTC
CASSSQGEQYF
>TRBJ2-7|-|-|TRBV19
TGTGCCAGTATCAGCGCTTCCTCCTACGAGCAGTACTTC
CASISASSYEQYF
>TRBJ2-7|-|-|TRBV4-2
TGTGCCAGCAGCCAAGATCCGGGAGCCTACGAGCAGTACTTC
CASSQDPGAYEQYF
>TRBJ2-2|-|-|TRBV5-4
TGTGCCAGCAGCTTAGAGGGGGTAGACACCGGGGAGCTGTTTTTT
CASSLEGVDTGELFF
>TRBJ2-3|-|few|TRBV4-2
TGTGCCAGCAGCCAAGAGGACGAAATGGGGGATACGCAGTATTTT
CASSQEDEMGDTQYF
>TRBJ1-5|TRBD1|once|TRBV30
TGTGCCTGGAGTCCAAGACAGGGCCCGGGTAGCAATCAGCCCCAGCATTTT
CAWSPRQGPGSNQPQHF
>TRBJ2-5|-|few|TRBV30
TGTGCCTGGAGCTTGGCGGAGACCCAGTACTTC
CAWSLAETQYF
>TRBJ1-1|-|-|TRBV30
TGTGCCTGGAGCAGACAGGCGAACACTGAAGCTTTCTTT
CAWSRQANTEAFF
>TRBJ2-7|-|-|TRBV4-3
TGCGCCAGCAGCCAAGAGGGCATCGAGGACGGCTACGAGCAGTACTTC
CASSQEGIEDGYEQYF
>TRBJ2-7|TRBD2|-|TRBV6-6
TGTGCCAGCAGCTACTCTGCGGGAGAATTGGGCGAGCAGTACTTC
CASSYSAGELGEQYF
>TRBJ2-7|TRBD1|-|TRBV30
TGTGCCATACAGACAGGGGGCGCGAGGGAGCAGTACTTC
CAIQTGGAREQYF
>TRBJ1-2|-|few|TRBV5-6
TGTGCCAGCAGCTTGGGGAATGGCTACACCTTC
CASSLGNGYTF
>TRBJ1-5|-|-|TRBV4-2
TGTGCCAGCAGCCAAGAAGAGGGTCTGCAGGCTAATCAGCCCCAGCATTTT
CASSQEEGLQANQPQHF
>TRBJ2-2|TRBD1|few|TRBV5-6
TGTGCCAGCAGACCAAGACAGGGGAACACCGGGGAGCTGTTCTTT
CASRPRQGNTGELFF
>TRBJ2-5|-|-|TRBV19
TGTGCCAGTAGGACAGGAGAGACCCAGTACTTC
CASRTGETQYF
>TRBJ1-5|-|few|TRBV7-2
TGTGCCAGCAGACAAGGACAGCAGACGAATCAGCCCCAGCATTTT
CASRQGQQTNQPQHF